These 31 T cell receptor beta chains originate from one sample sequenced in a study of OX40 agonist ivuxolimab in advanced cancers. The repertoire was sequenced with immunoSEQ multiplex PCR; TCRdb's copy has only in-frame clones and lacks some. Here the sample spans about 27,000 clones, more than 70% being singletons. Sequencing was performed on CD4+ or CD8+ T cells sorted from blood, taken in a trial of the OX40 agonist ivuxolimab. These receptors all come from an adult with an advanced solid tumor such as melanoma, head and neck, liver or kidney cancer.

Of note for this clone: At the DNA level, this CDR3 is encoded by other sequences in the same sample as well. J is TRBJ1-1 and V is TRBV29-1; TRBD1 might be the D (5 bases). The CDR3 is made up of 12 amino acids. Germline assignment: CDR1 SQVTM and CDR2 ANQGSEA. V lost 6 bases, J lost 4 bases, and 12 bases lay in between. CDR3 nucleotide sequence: TGCAGCGTCGCCCAGGGATCCACTGAAGCTTTCTTT. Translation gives CSVAQGSTEAFF.

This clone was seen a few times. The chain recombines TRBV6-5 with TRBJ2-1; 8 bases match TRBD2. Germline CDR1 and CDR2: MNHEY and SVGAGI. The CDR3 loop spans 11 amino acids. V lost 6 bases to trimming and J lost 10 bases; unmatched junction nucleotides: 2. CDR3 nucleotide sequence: TGTGCCAGCAGACGGGGGGGAGAGCAGTTCTTC. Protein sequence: CASRRGGEQFF.

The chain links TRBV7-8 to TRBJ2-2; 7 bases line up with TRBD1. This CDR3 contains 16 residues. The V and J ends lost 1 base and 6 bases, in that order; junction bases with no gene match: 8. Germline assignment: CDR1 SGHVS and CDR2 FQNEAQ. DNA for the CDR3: TGTGCCAGCAGCTTAGTTGCCAGGGGGTCGTCCGGGGAGCTGTTTTTT. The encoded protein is CASSLVARGSSGELFF.

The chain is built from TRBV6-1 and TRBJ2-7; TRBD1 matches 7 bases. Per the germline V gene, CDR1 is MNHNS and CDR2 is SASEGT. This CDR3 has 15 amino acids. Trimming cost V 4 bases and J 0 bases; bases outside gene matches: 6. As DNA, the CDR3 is TGTGCCAGCAGTGCTCCGGGACAGAGCTCCTACGAGCAGTACTTC. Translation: CASSAPGQSSYEQYF.

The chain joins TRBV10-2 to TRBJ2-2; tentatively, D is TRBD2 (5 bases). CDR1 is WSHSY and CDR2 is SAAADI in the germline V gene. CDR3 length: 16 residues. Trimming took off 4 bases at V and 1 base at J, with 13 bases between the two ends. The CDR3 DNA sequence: TGCGCCAGCAGTGCGTTGGGCGGGTTGAACACCGGGGAGCTGTTTTTT. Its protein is CASSALGGLNTGELFF.

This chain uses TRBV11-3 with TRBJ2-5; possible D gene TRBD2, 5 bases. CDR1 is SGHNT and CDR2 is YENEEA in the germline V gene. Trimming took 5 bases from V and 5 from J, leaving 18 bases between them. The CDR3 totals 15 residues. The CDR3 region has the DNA TGTGCCAGCAGCACCGGGGAGTTAGTAGGGGAGACCCAGTACTTC. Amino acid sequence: CASSTGELVGETQYF.

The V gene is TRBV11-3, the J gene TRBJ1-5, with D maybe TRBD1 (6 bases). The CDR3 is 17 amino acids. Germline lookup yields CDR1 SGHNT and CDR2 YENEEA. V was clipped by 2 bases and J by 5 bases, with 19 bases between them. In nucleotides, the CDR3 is TGTGCCAGCAGCTTAAATATATGGGGGGGCAGTTATCAGCCCCAGCATTTT. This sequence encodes CASSLNIWGGSYQPQHF. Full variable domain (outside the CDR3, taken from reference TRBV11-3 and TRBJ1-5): EAGVVQSPRYKIIEKKQPVAFWCNPISGHNTLYWYLQNLGQGPELLIRYENEEAVDDSQLPKDRFSAERLKGVDSTLKIQPAELGDSAVYLCASSLNIWGGSYQPQHFGDGTRLSIL.

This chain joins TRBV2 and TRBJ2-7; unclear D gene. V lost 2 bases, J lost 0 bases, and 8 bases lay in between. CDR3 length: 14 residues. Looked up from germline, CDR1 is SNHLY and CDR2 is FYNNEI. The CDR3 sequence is CASSEQAGSYEQYF. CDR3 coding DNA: TGTGCCAGCAGTGAACAGGCCGGCTCCTACGAGCAGTACTTC.

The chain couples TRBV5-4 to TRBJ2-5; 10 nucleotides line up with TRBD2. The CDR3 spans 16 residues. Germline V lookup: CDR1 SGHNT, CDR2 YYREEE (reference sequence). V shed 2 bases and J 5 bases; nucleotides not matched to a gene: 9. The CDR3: CASSFGSGGARETQYF. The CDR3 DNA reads TGTGCCAGCAGCTTCGGCAGCGGGGGGGCCAGGGAGACCCAGTACTTC.

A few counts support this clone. Written as DNA, the CDR3 is TGTGCCAGTAGGACAGGGGGCGAGACCGGGGAGCTGTTTTTT. It codes for CASRTGGETGELFF. This rearrangement joins TRBV7-3 to TRBJ2-2; 11 positions agree with TRBD1. Germline V gives CDR1 SGHTA, CDR2 FQGTGA. Trimming took 9 bases from V and 5 from J; bases not matched to a gene: 5. The CDR3 sequence is 14 residues long.

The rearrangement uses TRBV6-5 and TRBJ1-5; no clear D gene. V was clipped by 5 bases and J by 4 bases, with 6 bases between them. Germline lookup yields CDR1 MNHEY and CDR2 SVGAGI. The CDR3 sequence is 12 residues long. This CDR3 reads CASSTKNQPQHF. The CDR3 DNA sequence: TGTGCCAGCAGTACAAAGAATCAGCCCCAGCATTTT.

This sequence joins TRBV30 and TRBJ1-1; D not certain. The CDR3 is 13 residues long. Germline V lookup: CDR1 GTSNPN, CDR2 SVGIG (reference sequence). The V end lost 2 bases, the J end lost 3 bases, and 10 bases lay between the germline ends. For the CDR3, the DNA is TGTGCCTGGAGTCCCGGCTACGACACTGAAGCTTTCTTT. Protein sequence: CAWSPGYDTEAFF.

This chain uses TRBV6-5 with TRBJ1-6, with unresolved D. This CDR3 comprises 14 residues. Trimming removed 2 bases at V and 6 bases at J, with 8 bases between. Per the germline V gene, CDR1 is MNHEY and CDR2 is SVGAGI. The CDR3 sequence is CASSYDPINSPLHF. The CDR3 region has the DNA TGTGCCAGCAGTTACGATCCTATTAATTCACCCCTCCACTTT.

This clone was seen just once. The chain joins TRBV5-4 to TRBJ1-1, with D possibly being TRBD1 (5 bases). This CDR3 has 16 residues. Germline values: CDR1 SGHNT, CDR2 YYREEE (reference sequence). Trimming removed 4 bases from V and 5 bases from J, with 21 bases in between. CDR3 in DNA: TGTGCCAGCAGCGTCGGGACCGGACGTGTGTCTACTGAAGCTTTCTTT. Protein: CASSVGTGRVSTEAFF. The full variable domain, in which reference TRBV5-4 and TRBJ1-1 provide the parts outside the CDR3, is ETGVTQSPTHLIKTRGQQVTLRCSSQSGHNTVSWYQQALGQGPQFIFQYYREEENGRGNFPPRFSGLQFPNYSSELNVNALELDDSALYLCASSVGTGRVSTEAFFGQGTRLTVV.

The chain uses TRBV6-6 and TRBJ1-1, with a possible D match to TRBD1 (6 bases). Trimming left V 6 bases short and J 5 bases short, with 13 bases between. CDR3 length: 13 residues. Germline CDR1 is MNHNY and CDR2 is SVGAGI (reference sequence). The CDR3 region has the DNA TGTGCCAGCAGAGCACAGGGAAGAACTGAAGCTTTCTTT. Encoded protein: CASRAQGRTEAFF.

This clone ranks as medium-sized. CDR3 region: CASSHGRGPTNTDTQYF. DNA of the CDR3: TGTGCCAGCAGCCATGGGCGGGGGCCAACTAACACAGATACGCAGTATTTT. This chain connects TRBV13 to TRBJ2-3; a possible D gene is TRBD2 (7 bases). The germline CDR1 and CDR2 sequences are PRHDT and FYEKMQ (reference sequence). The V end lost 5 bases, the J end lost 2 bases, and 20 bases lay between the germline ends. The CDR3 covers 17 residues.

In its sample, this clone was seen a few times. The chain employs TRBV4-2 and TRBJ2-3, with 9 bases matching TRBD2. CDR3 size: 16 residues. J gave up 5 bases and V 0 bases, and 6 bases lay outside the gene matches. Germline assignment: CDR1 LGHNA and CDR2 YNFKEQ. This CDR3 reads CASSQDLAGAGDTQYF. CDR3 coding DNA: TGTGCCAGCAGCCAAGATTTAGCGGGGGCGGGAGATACGCAGTATTTT.

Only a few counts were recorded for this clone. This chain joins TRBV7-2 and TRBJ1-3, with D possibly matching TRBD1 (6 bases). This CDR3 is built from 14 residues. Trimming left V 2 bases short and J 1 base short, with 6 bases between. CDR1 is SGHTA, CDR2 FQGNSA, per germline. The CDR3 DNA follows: TGTGCCAGCAGCTTACAGGGGTCTGGAAACACCATATATTTT. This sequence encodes CASSLQGSGNTIYF.

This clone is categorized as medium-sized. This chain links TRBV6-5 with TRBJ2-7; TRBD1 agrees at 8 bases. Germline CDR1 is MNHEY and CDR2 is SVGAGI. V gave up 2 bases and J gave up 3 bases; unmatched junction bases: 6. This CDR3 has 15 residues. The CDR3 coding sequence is TGTGCCAGCAGTTACAAGGACAGGGATAGCTACGAGCAGTACTTC. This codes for CASSYKDRDSYEQYF.

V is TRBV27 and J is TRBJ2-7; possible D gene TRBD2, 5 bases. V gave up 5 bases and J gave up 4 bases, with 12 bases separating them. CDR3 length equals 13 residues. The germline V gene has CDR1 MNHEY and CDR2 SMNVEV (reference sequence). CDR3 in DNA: TGTGCCAGCAGTGGCTCCAGGACTTACGAGCAGTACTTC. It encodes CASSGSRTYEQYF.

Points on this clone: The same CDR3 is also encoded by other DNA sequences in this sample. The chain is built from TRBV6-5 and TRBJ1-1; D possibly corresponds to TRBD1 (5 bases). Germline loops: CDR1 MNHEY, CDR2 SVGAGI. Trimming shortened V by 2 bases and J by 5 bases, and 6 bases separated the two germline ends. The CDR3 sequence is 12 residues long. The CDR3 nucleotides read TGTGCCAGCAGTTACGGGGGGACTGAAGCTTTCTTT. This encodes CASSYGGTEAFF.

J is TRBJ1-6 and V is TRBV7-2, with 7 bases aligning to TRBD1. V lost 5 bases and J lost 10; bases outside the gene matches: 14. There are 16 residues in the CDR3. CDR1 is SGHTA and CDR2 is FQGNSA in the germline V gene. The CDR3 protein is CASSRSGDRGQSPLHF. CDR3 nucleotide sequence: TGTGCCAGCAGCAGGAGCGGGGATAGGGGGCAATCACCCCTCCACTTT.

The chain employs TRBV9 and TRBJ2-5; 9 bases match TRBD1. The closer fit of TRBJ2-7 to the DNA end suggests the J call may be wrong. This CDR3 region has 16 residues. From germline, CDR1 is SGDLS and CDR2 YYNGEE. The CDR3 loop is CASSASPGTGLGEQYF. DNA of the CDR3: TGTGCCAGCAGCGCGAGCCCCGGGACAGGGTTGGGCGAGCAGTACTTC.

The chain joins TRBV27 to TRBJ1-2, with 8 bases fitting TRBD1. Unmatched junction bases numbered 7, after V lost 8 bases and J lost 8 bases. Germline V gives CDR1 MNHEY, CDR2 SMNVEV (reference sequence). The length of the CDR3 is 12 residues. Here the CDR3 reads CASRQGSAGYTF. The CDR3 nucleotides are TGTGCCAGCCGACAGGGGTCGGCCGGCTACACCTTC.

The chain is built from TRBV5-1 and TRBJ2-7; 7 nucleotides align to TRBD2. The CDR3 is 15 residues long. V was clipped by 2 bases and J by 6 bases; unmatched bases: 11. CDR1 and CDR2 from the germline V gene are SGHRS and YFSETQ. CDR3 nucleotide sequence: TGCGCCAGCAGCTTTCGACGAGGGGAGGGGCGCGAGCAGTACTTC. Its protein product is CASSFRRGEGREQYF.

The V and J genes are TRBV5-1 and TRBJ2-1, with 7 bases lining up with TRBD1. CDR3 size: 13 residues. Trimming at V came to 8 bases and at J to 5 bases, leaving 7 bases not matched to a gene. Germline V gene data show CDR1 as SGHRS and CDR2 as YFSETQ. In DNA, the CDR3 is TGCGCCAGTAGGACAGGATTAGACAATGAGCAGTTCTTC. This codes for CASRTGLDNEQFF. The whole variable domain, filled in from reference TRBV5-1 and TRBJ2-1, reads KAGVTQTPRYLIKTRGQQVTLSCSPISGHRSVSWYQQTPGQGLQFLFEYFSETQRNKGNFPGRFSGRQFSNSRSEMNVSTLELGDSALYLCASRTGLDNEQFFGPGTRLTVL.

CDR3 region: CAIGGGNQPQHF. In DNA form, the CDR3 reads TGTGCCATCGGAGGGGGAAATCAGCCCCAGCATTTT. The V call is TRBV10-3, the J call TRBJ1-5; the D gene is possibly TRBD1 (6 bases). The CDR3 contains 12 residues. Germline loops: CDR1 ENHRY, CDR2 SYGVKD. With 8 bases removed from V and 4 bases from J, the gap between germline ends came to 9 bases.

In nucleotides, the CDR3 is TGTGCCAGCAGCCCGCAAATGGGGAAGGGCGAGCAGTACTTC. This sequence encodes CASSPQMGKGEQYF. The chain carries TRBV7-9 and TRBJ2-7; unclear D gene. The germline V and J ends were trimmed by 5 bases and 6 bases, with 17 bases remaining between them. CDR3 length: 14 amino acids. Germline CDR1 and CDR2: SEHNR and FQNEAQ (reference sequence).

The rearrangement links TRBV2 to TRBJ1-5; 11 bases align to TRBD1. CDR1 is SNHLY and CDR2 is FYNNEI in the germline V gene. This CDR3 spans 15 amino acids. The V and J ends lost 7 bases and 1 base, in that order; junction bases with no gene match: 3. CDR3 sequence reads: CASTRDRGSNQPQHF. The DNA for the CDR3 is TGTGCCAGCACCCGGGACAGGGGGAGCAATCAGCCCCAGCATTTT.

The CDR3 sequence is CASSDAGRQDRNYGYTF. CDR3 in DNA: TGTGCCAGCAGTGATGCGGGCCGACAGGACCGTAACTATGGCTACACCTTC. V is TRBV6-1 and J is TRBJ1-2; maybe TRBD1 (6 bases). The CDR3 sequence is 17 residues long. V was pared by 3 bases and J by 1 base, with 18 bases between. In germline, CDR1 is MNHNS, CDR2 SASEGT.

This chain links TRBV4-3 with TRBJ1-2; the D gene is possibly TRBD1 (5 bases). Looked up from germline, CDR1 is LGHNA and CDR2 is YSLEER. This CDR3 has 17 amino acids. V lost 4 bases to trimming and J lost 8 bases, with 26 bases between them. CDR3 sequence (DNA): TGCGCCAGCAGCCCGTTGGACACGGACCTATTTCTTGGGGGCTACACCTTC. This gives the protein CASSPLDTDLFLGGYTF.